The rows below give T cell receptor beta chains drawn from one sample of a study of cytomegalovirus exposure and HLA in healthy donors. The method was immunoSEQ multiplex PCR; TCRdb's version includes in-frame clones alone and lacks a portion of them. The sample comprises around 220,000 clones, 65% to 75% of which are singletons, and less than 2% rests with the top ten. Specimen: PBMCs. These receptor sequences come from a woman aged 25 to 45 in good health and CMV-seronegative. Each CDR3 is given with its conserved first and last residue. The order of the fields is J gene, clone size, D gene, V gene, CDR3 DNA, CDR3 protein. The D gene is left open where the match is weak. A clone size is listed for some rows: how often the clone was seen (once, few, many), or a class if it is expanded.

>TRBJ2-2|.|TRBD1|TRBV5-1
TGCGCCAGCAGCTTACAGGGGGATTCGAACACCGGGGAGCTGTTTTTT
CASSLQGDSNTGELFF
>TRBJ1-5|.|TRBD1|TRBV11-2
TGTGCCAGCAGCTTAGTAACAACAGGGGAAAAACATAGCAATCAGCCCCAGCATTTT
CASSLVTTGEKHSNQPQHF
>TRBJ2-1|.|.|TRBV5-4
TGTGCCAGCACCACCAGTGGGCTAGCTGAGAATGAGCAGTTCTTC
CASTTSGLAENEQFF
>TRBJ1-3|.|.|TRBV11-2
TGTGTCAGCAGCTTCTGGGAGGGGGGAAAGTCTGGAAACACCATATATTTT
CVSSFWEGGKSGNTIYF
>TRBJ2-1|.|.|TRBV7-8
TGTGCCAGCAGCCCAGACTGGAGCTCCTACAATGAGCAGTTCTTC
CASSPDWSSYNEQFF
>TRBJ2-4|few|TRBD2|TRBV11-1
TGTGCCAGCAGCCGACTAGCGGGGGAACAAAACATTCAGTACTTC
CASSRLAGEQNIQYF
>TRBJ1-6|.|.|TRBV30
TGTGCCTGGACCTACGGGGGTGTACCCTCCTATAATTCACCCCTCCACTTT
CAWTYGGVPSYNSPLHF
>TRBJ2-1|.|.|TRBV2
TGTGCCAGCAGAACACTTAGCGGACACAATGAGCAGTTCTTC
CASRTLSGHNEQFF
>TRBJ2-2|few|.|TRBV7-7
TGTGCTAGCAGCGGGGCCCCGGGACACAACACCGGGGAGCTGTTTTTT
CASSGAPGHNTGELFF
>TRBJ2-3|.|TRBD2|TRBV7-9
TGTGCCAGCAGCTTAGCGGCGGGAGGCAACACAGATACGCAGTATTTT
CASSLAAGGNTDTQYF
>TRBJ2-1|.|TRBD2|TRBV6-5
TGTGCCAGCAGTTGGCTAGCGGGAGAGAACAATGAGCAGTTCTTC
CASSWLAGENNEQFF
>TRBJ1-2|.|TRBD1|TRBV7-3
TGTGCCAGCAGTCGGGCAGGGGGCAAATCTGACTATGGCTACACCTTC
CASSRAGGKSDYGYTF
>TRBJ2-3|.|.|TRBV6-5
TGTGCCAGCAGTCCCCCCGGGGGAGTGATAGATACGCAGTATTTT
CASSPPGGVIDTQYF
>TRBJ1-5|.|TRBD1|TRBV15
TGTGCCACCAGCGTACGGGACAGGGGAGATAATCAGCCCCAGCATTTT
CATSVRDRGDNQPQHF
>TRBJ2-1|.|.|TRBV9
TGTGCCAGCAACCGTGACGGGGTTTCCTACAATGAGCAGTTCTTC
CASNRDGVSYNEQFF
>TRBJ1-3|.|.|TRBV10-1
TGCGCCAGCAGCTCCTCCCGCTCTGGAAACACCATATATTTT
CASSSSRSGNTIYF
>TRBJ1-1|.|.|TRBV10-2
TGCGCCAGCAGTGAGAGTATAGTGAACACTGAAGCTTTCTTT
CASSESIVNTEAFF
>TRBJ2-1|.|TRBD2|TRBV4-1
TGCGCCAGCAGCCAAGGCGGGGGGGCCAGCAATGAGCAGTTCTTC
CASSQGGGASNEQFF
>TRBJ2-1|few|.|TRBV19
TGTGCCAGTAGTATCCTTAATTACAATGAGCAGTTCTTC
CASSILNYNEQFF
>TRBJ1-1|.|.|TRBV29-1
TGCAGCGCAAAACCGGGTCCCGACACTGAAGCTTTCTTT
CSAKPGPDTEAFF
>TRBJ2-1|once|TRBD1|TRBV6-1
TGTGCCAGCAGTGTCCGGGACAGGGGTGGGGATGAGCAGTTCTTC
CASSVRDRGGDEQFF
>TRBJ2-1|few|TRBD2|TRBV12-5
TGTGCTAGTGGTTTGGTACTGGTAGCGGGAGGGTACAATGAGCAGTTCTTC
CASGLVLVAGGYNEQFF
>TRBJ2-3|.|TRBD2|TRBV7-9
TGTTCCAGCAGCTTCACTAGCGGGGGGGGAGATAGCACAGATACGCAGTATTTT
CSSSFTSGGGDSTDTQYF
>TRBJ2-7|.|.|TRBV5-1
TGCGCCATCAGCGCTGGGTTGACAGGCCCTTCTACCCACTACGAGCAGTACTTC
CAISAGLTGPSTHYEQYF
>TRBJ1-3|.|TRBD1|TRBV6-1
TGTGCCAGCAGGCCCGCCGGGACAGGAGGAAGCACCATATATTTT
CASRPAGTGGSTIYF
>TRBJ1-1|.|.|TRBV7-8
TGTGCCAGCATCCAAGGGACAACGAACACTGAAGCTTTCTTT
CASIQGTTNTEAFF
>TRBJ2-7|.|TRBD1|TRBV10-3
TGTGCCGTGGGGACAGGGGGCGCCCAAAGGATCGGCGAGCAGTACTTC
CAVGTGGAQRIGEQYF
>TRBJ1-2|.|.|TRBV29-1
TGCAGCGTTGAAGGATCTACCTATGGCTACACCTTC
CSVEGSTYGYTF
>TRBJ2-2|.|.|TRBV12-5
TGTGCTAGTGGTTTGGTACGTGAGGGGGTGAACACCGGGGAGCTGTTTTTT
CASGLVREGVNTGELFF
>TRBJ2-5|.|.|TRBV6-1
TGTGCCGCCGGGGGAAACCAAGAGACCCAGTACTTC
CAAGGNQETQYF
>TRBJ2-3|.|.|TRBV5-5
TGTGCCAGCAGCTTGGCTAGCGTGCAACCGTATACGCAGTATTTT
CASSLASVQPYTQYF
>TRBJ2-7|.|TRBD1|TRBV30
TGTGCCTGGAGTGGGGGACAGGGGATCTACGAGCAGTACTTC
CAWSGGQGIYEQYF
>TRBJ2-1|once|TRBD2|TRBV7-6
TGTGCCAGCAGCTTAGGGGGGATAGCGGGCTACAATGAGCAGTTCTTC
CASSLGGIAGYNEQFF
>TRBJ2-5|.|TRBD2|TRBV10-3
TGTGCCGTCGGACTAGCGGGGGGGGGAGAGACCCAGTACTTC
CAVGLAGGGETQYF
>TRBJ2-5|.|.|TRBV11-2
TGTGCCAGCAGCTTAGACCGAGAGGAGACCCAGTACTTC
CASSLDREETQYF
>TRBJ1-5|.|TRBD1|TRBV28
TGTGCCAGCCACAGGACAGGTCAAAGCGGACAGCCCCAGCATTTT
CASHRTGQSGQPQHF
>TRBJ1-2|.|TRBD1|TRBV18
TGTGCCAGCTCACCCTTCGGGACAGGGGGCTCGGGCTATGGCTACACCTTC
CASSPFGTGGSGYGYTF
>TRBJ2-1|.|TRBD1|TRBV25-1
TGTGCCAGCAGCGGACAGGGCTACAATGAGCAGTTCTTC
CASSGQGYNEQFF
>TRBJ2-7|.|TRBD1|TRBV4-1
TGCGCCAGCAGCCAATCCTGGGACAGTTCCTACGAGCAGTACTTC
CASSQSWDSSYEQYF
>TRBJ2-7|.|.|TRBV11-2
TGTGTCAGCAGCTTAGACCGTCCCTTCAGGGGCGCCTACGAGCAGTACTTC
CVSSLDRPFRGAYEQYF
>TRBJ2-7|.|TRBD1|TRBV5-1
TGCGCCAGCAGCCCAGGACAGGGTAGAGTTCACGAGCAGTACTTC
CASSPGQGRVHEQYF
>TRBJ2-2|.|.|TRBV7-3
TGTGCCAGCAGCTTACCCCCCCGGGGGGAGCTGTTTTTT
CASSLPPRGELFF
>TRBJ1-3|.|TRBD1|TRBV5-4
TGTGCCAGCAGCTTGAGGGGGCAGGGGGCGTCTGGAAACACCATATATTTT
CASSLRGQGASGNTIYF